Here is one T cell receptor beta chain with its context. Unmatched junction bases numbered 7, after V lost 0 bases and J lost 10 bases. The CDR3 is 15 residues long. The germline CDR1 and CDR2 sequences are MGHDK and SYGVNS. This entry belongs to a study of blood T cell repertoires in COVID-19. The assay was immunoSEQ multiplex PCR, and TCRdb's table has in-frame clones only and misses some. This sample has approximately 240,000 clones, with nearly 95% found just once. A Seattle source enrolled patients during active infection and followed them longitudinally. This receptor was taken from a man aged 25-40 years with COVID-19, enrolled during active disease. The V and J genes are TRBV25-1 and TRBJ1-1; 11 bases fit TRBD1. Specimen: peripheral blood. CDR3 sequence (DNA): TGTGCCAGCAGTGAATATTTGGGACAGGGGGATTCAGCTTTCTTT. Residues: CASSEYLGQGDSAFF.